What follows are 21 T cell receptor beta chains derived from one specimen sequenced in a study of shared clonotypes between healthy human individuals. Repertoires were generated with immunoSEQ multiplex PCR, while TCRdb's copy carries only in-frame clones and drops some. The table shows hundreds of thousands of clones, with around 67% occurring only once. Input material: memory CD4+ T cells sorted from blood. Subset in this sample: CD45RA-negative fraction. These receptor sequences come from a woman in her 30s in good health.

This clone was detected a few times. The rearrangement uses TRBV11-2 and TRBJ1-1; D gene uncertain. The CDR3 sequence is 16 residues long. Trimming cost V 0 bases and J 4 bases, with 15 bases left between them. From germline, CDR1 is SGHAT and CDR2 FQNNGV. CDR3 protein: CASSLEGSSGGTEAFF. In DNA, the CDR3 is TGTGCCAGCAGCTTAGAAGGGTCCTCGGGAGGCACTGAAGCTTTCTTT.

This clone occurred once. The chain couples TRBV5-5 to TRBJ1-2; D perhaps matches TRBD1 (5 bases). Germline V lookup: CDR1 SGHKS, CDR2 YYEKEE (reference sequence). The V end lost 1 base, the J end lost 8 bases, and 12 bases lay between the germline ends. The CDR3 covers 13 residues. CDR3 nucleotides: TGTGCCAGCAGCTTGACGACAGATCTAGGCTACACCTTC. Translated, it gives CASSLTTDLGYTF.

CDR3 loop: CASSLGQLTGELFF. In DNA, the CDR3 is TGTGCCAGCAGCTTAGGACAACTCACCGGGGAGCTGTTTTTT. The rearrangement joins TRBV7-9 to TRBJ2-2; D remains unclear. The CDR3 is made up of 14 amino acids. CDR1 is SEHNR, CDR2 FQNEAQ, per germline (reference sequence). Trimming removed 1 base at V and 4 bases at J, with 7 bases between.

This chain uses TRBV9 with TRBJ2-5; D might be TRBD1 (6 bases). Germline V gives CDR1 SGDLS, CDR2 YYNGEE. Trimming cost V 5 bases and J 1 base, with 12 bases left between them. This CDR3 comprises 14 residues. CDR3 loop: CASSRDRLQETQYF. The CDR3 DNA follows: TGTGCCAGCAGTCGAGACAGGCTCCAAGAGACCCAGTACTTC.

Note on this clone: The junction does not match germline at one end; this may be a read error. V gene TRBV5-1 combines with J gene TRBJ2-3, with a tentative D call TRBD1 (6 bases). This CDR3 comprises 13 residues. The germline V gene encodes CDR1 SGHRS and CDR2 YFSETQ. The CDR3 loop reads CAGRGRVTDTQYF. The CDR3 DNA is TGCGCCGGCAGGGGCAGGGTCACAGATACGCAGTATTTT.

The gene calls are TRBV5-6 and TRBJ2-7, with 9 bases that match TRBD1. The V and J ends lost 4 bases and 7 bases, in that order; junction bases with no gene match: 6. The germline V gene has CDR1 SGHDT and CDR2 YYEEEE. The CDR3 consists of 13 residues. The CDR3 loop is CASSRDREGEQYF. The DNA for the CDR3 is TGTGCCAGCAGCCGGGACAGGGAAGGAGAGCAGTACTTC.

The CDR3 DNA reads as TGCGCCAGCAGCTTGGATGGCCACTCCTACGAGCAGTACTTC. It yields the protein CASSLDGHSYEQYF. This chain joins TRBV5-1 and TRBJ2-7; no firm D call. V was pared by 0 bases and J by 0 bases, with 7 bases between. Germline V gene lookup returns CDR1 SGHRS and CDR2 YFSETQ. The CDR3 extends over 14 amino acids.

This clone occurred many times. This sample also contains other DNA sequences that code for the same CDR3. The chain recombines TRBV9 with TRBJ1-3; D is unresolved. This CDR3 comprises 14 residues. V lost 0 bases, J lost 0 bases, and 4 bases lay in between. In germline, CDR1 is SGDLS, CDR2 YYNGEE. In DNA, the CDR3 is TGTGCCAGCAGCGTAGCGAGCTCTGGAAACACCATATATTTT. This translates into CASSVASSGNTIYF.

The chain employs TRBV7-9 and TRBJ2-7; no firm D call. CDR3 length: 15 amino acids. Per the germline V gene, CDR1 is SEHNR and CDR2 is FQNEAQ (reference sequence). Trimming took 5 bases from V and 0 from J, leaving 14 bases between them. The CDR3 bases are TGTGCCAGCAGCCCCTGGGGTTCAGACTCCTACGAGCAGTACTTC. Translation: CASSPWGSDSYEQYF.

The CDR3 loop is CASRSWTSEETQYF. The CDR3 DNA reads as TGCGCCAGCAGATCATGGACTAGCGAAGAGACCCAGTACTTC. V is TRBV5-1 and J is TRBJ2-5; 9 bases are a match to TRBD2. The V gene's germline CDR1 is SGHRS and CDR2 YFSETQ. The CDR3 is 14 amino acids. With V trimmed by 5 bases and J by 3 bases, 5 bases remained unmatched.

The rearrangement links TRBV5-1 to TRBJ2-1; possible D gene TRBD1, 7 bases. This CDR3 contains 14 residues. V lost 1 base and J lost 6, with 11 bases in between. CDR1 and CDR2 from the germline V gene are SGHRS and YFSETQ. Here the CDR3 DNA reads TGCGCCAGCAGCTTGCAGGGGGGACCCAATGAGCAGTTCTTC. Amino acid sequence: CASSLQGGPNEQFF.

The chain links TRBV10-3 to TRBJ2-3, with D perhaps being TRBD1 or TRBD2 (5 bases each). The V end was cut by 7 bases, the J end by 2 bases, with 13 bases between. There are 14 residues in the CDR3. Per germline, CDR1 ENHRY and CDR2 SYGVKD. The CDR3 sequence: CAITWDPDTDTQYF. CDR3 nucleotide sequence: TGTGCCATCACTTGGGACCCCGACACAGATACGCAGTATTTT.

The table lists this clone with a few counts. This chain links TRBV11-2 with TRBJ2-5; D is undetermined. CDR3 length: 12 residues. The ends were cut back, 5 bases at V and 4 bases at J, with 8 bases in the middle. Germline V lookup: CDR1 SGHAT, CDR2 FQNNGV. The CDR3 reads CASSTNSETQYF. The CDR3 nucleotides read TGTGCCAGCAGCACCAACTCAGAGACCCAGTACTTC. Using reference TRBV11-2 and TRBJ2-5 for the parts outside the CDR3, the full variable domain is EAGVAQSPRYKIIEKRQSVAFWCNPISGHATLYWYQQILGQGPKLLIQFQNNGVVDDSQLPKDRFSAERLKGVDSTLKIQPAKLEDSAVYLCASSTNSETQYFGPGTRLLVL.

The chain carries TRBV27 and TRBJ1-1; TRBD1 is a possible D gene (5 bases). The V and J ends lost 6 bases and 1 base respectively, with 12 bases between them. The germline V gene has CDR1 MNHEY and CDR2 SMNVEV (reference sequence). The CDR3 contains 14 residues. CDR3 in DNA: TGTGCCAGCAGCTCCTATCAGGGGAACACTGAAGCTTTCTTT. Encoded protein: CASSSYQGNTEAFF.

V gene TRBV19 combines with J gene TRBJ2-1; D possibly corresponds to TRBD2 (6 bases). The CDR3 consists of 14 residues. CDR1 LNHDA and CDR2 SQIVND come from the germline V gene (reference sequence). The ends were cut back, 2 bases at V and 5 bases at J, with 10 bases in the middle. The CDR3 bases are TGTGCCAGTAGTATACGGGAGCAAGACAATGAGCAGTTCTTC. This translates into CASSIREQDNEQFF.

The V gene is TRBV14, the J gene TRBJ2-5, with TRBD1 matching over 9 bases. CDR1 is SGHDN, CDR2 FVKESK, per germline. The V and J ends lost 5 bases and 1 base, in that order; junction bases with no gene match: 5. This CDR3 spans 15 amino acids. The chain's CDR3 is CASSSRDRAQETQYF. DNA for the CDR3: TGTGCCAGCAGCTCCCGGGACAGGGCCCAAGAGACCCAGTACTTC.

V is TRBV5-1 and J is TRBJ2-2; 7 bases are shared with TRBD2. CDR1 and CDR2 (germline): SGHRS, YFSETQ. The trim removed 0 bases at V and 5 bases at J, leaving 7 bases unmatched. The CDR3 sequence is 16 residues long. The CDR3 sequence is CASSLGLLAVTGELFF. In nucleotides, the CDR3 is TGCGCCAGCAGCTTGGGCCTGCTAGCGGTTACCGGGGAGCTGTTTTTT. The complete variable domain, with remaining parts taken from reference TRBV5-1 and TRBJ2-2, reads KAGVTQTPRYLIKTRGQQVTLSCSPISGHRSVSWYQQTPGQGLQFLFEYFSETQRNKGNFPGRFSGRQFSNSRSEMNVSTLELGDSALYLCASSLGLLAVTGELFFGEGSRLTVL.

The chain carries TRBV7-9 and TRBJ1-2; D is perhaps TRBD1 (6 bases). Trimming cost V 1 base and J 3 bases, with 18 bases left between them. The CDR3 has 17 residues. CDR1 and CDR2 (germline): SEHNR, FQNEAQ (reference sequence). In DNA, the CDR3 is TGTGCCAGCAGCTTAGAGGTGTGGGGGGCGCAGGACTATGGCTACACCTTC. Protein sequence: CASSLEVWGAQDYGYTF.

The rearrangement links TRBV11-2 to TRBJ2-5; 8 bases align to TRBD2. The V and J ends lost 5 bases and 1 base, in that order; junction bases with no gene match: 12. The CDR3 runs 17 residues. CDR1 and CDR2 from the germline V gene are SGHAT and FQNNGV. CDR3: CASSQGRTGGPQETQYF. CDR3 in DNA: TGTGCCAGCAGCCAGGGGCGAACGGGAGGGCCCCAAGAGACCCAGTACTTC.

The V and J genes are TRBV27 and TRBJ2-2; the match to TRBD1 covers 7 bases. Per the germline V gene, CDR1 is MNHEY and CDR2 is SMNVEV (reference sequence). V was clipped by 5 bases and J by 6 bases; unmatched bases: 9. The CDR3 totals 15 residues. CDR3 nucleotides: TGTGCCAGCAGTAGGGGGCTAGCTTGGTCCGGGGAGCTGTTTTTT. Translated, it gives CASSRGLAWSGELFF.

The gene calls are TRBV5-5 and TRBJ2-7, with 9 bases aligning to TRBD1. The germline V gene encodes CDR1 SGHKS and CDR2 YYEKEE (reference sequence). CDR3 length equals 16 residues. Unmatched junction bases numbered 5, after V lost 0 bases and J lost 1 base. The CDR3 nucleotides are TGTGCCAGCAGCTTGGTTGGGACAGGGTTGTCCTACGAGCAGTACTTC. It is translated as CASSLVGTGLSYEQYF.